This T cell receptor beta chain derives from a study of blood T cell repertoires in COVID-19. Study as a whole: Samples representing acute and convalescent COVID-19 were sourced from the United States, Italy and Spain.

The table came from immunoSEQ multiplex PCR; TCRdb's copy has only in-frame clones and leaves some out. The table shows approximately 160,000 clones, with about 86% occurring only once. The CDR3 consists of 14 residues. V gave up 6 bases and J gave up 2 bases; unmatched junction bases: 2. Per germline, CDR1 SNHLY and CDR2 FYNNEI. This TCR was recovered from a man aged 50 or older with active or convalescent COVID-19. The chain has TRBV2 and TRBJ1-2; 11 positions agree with TRBD1. Sequenced material: peripheral blood. In DNA form, the CDR3 reads TGTGCCAGCAGACGGACAGGGGGCAACTATGGCTACACCTTC. Its translation is CASRRTGGNYGYTF.